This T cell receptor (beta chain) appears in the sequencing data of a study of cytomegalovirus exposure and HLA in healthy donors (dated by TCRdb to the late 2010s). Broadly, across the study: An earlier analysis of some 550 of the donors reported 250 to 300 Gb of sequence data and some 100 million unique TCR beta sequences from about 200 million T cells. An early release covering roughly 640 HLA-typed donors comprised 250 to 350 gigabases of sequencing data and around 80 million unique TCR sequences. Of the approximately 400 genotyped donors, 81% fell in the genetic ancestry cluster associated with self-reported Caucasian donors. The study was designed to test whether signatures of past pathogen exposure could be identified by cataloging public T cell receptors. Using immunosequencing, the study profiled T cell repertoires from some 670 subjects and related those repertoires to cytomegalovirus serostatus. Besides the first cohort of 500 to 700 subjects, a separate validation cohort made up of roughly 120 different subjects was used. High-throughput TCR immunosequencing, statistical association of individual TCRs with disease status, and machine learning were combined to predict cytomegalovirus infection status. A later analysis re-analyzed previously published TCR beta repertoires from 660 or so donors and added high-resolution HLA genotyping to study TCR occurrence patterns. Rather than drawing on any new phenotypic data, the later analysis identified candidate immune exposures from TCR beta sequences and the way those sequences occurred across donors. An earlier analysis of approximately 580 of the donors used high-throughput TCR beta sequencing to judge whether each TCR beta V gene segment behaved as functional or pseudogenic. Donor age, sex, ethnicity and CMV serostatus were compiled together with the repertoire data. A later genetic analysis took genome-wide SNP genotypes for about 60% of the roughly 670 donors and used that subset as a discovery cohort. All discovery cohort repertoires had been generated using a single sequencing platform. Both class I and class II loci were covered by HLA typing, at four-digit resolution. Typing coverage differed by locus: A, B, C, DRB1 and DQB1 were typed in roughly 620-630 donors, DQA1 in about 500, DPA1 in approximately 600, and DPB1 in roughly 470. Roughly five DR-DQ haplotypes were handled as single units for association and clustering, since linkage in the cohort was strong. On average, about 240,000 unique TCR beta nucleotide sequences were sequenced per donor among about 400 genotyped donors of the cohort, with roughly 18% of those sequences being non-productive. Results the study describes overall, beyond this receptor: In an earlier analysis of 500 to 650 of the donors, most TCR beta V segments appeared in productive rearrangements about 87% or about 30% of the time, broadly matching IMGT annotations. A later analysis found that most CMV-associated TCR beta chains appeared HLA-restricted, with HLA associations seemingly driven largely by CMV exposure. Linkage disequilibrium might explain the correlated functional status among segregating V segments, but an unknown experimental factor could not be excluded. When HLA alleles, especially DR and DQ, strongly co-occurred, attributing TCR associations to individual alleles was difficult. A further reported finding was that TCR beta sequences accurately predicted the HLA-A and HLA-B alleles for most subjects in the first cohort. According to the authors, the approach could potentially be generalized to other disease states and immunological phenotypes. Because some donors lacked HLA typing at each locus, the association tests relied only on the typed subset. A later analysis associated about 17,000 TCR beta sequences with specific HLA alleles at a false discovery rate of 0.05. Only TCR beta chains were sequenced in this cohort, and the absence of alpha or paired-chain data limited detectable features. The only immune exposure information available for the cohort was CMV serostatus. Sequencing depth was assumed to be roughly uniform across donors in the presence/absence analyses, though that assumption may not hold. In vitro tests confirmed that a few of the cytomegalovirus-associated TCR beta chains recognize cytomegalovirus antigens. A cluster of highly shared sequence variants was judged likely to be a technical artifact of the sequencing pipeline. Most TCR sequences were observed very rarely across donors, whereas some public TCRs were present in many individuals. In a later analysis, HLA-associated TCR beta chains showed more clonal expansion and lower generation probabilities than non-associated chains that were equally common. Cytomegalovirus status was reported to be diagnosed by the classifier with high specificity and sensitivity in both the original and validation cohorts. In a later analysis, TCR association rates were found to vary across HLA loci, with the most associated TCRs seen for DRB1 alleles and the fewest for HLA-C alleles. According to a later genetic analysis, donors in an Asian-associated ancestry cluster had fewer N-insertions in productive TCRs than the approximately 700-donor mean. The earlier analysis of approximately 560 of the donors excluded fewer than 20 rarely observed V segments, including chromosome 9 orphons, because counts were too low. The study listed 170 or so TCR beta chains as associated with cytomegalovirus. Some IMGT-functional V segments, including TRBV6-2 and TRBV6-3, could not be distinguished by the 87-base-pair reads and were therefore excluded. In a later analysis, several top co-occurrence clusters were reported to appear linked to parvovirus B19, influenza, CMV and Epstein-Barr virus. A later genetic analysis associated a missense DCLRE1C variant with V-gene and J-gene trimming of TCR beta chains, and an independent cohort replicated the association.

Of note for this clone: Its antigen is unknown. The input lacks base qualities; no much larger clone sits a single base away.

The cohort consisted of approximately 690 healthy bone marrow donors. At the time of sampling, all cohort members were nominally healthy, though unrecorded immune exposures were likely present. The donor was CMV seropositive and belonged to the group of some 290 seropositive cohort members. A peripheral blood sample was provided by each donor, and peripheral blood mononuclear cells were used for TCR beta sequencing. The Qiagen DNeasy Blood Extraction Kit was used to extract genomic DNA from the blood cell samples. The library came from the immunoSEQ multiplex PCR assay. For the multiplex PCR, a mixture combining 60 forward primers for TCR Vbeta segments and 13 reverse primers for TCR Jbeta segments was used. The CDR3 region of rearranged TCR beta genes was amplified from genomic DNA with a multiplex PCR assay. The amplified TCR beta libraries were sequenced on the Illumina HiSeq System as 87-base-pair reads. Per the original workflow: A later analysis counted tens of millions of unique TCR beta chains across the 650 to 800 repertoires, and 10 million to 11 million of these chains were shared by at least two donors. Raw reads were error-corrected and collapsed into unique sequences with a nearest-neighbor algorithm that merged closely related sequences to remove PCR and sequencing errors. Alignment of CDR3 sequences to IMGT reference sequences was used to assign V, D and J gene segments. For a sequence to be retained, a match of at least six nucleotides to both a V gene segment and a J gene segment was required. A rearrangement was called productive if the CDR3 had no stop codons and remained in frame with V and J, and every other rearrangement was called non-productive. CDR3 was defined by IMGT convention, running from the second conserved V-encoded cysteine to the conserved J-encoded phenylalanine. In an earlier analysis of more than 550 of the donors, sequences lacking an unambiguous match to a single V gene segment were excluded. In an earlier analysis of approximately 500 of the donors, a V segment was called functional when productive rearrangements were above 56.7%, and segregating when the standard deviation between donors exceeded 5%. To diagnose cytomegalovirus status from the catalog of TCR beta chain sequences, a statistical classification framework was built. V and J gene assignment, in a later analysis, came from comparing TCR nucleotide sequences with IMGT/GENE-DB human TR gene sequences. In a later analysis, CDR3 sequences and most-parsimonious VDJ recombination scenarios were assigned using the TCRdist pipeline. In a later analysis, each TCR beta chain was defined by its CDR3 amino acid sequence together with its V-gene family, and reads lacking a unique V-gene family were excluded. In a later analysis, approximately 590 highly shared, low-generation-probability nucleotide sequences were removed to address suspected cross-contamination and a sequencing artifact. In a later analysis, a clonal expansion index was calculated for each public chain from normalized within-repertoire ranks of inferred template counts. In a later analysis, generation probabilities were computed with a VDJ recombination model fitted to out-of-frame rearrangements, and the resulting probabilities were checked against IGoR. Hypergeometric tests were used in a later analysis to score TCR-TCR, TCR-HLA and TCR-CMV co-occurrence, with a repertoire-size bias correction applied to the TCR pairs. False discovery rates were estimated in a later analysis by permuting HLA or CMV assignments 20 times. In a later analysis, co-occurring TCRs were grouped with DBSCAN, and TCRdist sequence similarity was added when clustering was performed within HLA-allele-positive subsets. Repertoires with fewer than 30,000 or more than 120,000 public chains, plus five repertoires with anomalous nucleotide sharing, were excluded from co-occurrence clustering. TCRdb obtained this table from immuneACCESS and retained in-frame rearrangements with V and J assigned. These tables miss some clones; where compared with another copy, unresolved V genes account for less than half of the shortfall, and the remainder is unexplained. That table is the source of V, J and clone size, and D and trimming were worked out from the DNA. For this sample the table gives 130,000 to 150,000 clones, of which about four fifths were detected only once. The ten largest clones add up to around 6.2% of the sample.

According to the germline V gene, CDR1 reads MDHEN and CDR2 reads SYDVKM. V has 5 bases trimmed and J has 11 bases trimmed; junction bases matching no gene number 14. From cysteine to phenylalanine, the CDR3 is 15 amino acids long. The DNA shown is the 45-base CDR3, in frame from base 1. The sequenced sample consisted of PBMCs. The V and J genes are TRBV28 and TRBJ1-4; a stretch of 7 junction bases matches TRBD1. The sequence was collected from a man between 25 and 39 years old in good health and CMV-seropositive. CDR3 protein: CASSPPGQAILKLFF. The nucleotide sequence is TGTGCCAGCAGTCCGCCAGGACAGGCCATTCTCAAACTGTTTTTT. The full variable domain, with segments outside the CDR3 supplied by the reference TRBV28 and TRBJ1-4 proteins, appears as DVKVTQSSRYLVKRTGEKVFLECVQDMDHENMFWYRQDPGLGLRLIYFSYDVKMKEKGDIPEGYSVSREKKERFSLILESASTNQTSMYLCASSPPGQAILKLFFGSGTQLSVL.